The next 12 T cell receptor beta chains were all read from a single sample in a study of CD8+ T cells in alopecia areata. TCR sequencing used cDNA made by reverse transcription of extracted RNA. The assay was immunoSEQ multiplex PCR, and TCRdb's table has in-frame clones only and misses some. This sample has around 200,000 clones, with about three fifths found just once. The treatment: oral pan-JAK inhibitor, 5-10 mg twice daily. The specimen comprised CD4+ T cells sorted from blood, sampled at week 4, from a patient treated with tofacitinib. These receptors were taken from a human donor with alopecia areata.

The chain has TRBV7-9 and TRBJ1-2; D is unresolved. The germline gives CDR1 SEHNR, CDR2 FQNEAQ (reference sequence). The V end lost 5 bases, the J end lost 4 bases, and 8 bases lay between the germline ends. The CDR3 runs to 12 residues. CDR3 nucleotides: TGTGCCAGCAGCCCCGGGATCTATGGCTACACCTTC. The encoded protein is CASSPGIYGYTF. The full variable domain, rest sourced from reference TRBV7-9 and TRBJ1-2, is DTGVSQNPRHKITKRGQNVTFRCDPISEHNRLYWYRQTLGQGPEFLTYFQNEAQLEKSRLLSDRFSAERPKGSFSTLEIQRTEQGDSAMYLCASSPGIYGYTFGSGTRLTVV.

The chain is built from TRBV4-3 and TRBJ1-4; 7 positions match TRBD1. V lost 0 bases to trimming and J lost 8 bases; unmatched junction nucleotides: 6. This CDR3 is 15 amino acids long. CDR1 and CDR2 from the germline V gene are LGHNA and YSLEER. The CDR3 coding sequence is TGCGCCAGCAGCCAAGATGAAGGCAGGGGGGAAAAACTGTTTTTT. It yields the protein CASSQDEGRGEKLFF.

This clone was seen only a few times. The rearrangement uses TRBV7-9 and TRBJ2-4; 8 bases agree with TRBD1. This CDR3 has 16 amino acids. CDR1 is SEHNR, CDR2 FQNEAQ, per germline (reference sequence). The V segment lost 2 bases and the J segment 0 bases; nucleotides outside the gene matches: 3. The CDR3 loop reads CASSLWTGRAKNIQYF. The CDR3 DNA sequence: TGTGCCAGCAGCTTATGGACAGGGAGAGCCAAAAACATTCAGTACTTC.

The gene calls are TRBV7-9 and TRBJ1-6; 9 bases match TRBD1. V lost 10 bases and J lost 9; bases outside the gene matches: 7. Germline CDR1 reads SEHNR; CDR2 reads FQNEAQ (reference sequence). The CDR3 extends over 13 amino acids. DNA of the CDR3: TGTGCCACTTCGGGACAGGGAAGTTCACCCCTCCACTTT. Protein sequence: CATSGQGSSPLHF.

This clone was seen more than once but under ten times. The V and J genes are TRBV30 and TRBJ2-2; no clear D. This CDR3 has 12 residues. The germline V gene encodes CDR1 GTSNPN and CDR2 SVGIG (reference sequence). Between the trimmed V and J ends, which lost 1 base and 14 bases, there was a span of 14 bases. Written as DNA, the CDR3 is TGTGCCTGGAGTGGGGCAGCCCACGTTCTGTTTTTT. Protein: CAWSGAAHVLFF.

This chain joins TRBV6-5 and TRBJ1-6; TRBD1 agrees at 7 bases. V gave up 5 bases and J gave up 5 bases; unmatched junction bases: 3. The CDR3 length is 14 residues. Germline V gives CDR1 MNHEY, CDR2 SVGAGI. The CDR3 bases are TGTGCCAGCAGTAGGACAGGAGATAATTCACCCCTCCACTTT. This sequence encodes CASSRTGDNSPLHF.

V usage is TRBV30 and J usage is TRBJ2-7, with 12 nucleotides matching TRBD1. The CDR3 is made up of 15 amino acids. Unmatched junction bases numbered 7, after V lost 3 bases and J lost 4 bases. Germline V CDR1 and CDR2: GTSNPN, SVGIG (reference sequence). For the CDR3, the DNA is TGTGCCTGGAGCGGGACAGGGGGCGCGGAGTACGAGCAGTACTTC. Its translation: CAWSGTGGAEYEQYF.

This clone was seen more than once but under ten times. V and J are TRBV14 and TRBJ1-6; TRBD1 aligns across 7 bases. Germline trimming cut 1 base from V and 6 bases from J; bases unmatched to any gene: 6. Germline CDR1 SGHDN, CDR2 FVKESK. CDR3 length: 16 amino acids. The CDR3 sequence: CASSQGEGTANSPLHF. Here the CDR3 DNA reads TGTGCCAGCAGCCAAGGCGAAGGGACAGCTAATTCACCCCTCCACTTT. The whole variable domain, remainder taken from reference TRBV14 and TRBJ1-6, is EAGVTQFPSHSVIEKGQTVTLRCDPISGHDNLYWYRRVMGKEIKFLLHFVKESKQDESGMPNNRFLAERTGGTYSTLKVQPAELEDSGVYFCASSQGEGTANSPLHFGNGTRLTVT.

J is TRBJ1-1 and V is TRBV5-6, with D uncertain. V lost 3 bases to trimming and J lost 4 bases, with 10 bases between them. CDR1 and CDR2 (germline): SGHDT, YYEEEE. The CDR3 length is 13 residues. This CDR3 is CASSYGGITEAFF. In DNA form, the CDR3 reads TGTGCCAGCAGCTACGGTGGTATCACTGAAGCTTTCTTT.

V usage is TRBV27 and J usage is TRBJ1-6; no firm D call. The CDR3 has 17 residues. Germline values: CDR1 MNHEY, CDR2 SMNVEV (reference sequence). V gave up 2 bases and J gave up 7 bases, with 18 bases separating them. CDR3 sequence (DNA): TGTGCCAGCAGTTTACGGGTGGAGGCAGGCGCCAATTCACCCCTCCACTTT. Residues: CASSLRVEAGANSPLHF.

This clone was found a few times. Other nucleotide sequences in the sample specify the same CDR3. The rearrangement joins TRBV4-3 to TRBJ2-1, with D unclear. Trimming took 0 bases from V and 3 from J, leaving 3 bases between them. The germline V gene encodes CDR1 LGHNA and CDR2 YSLEER. CDR3 length: 13 residues. The chain's CDR3 is CASSQDYYNEQFF. The CDR3 region has the DNA TGCGCCAGCAGCCAAGACTACTACAATGAGCAGTTCTTC.

The V and J genes are TRBV5-1 and TRBJ2-7; D is perhaps TRBD1 or TRBD2 (6 bases each). Trimming stripped 0 bases from V and 3 bases from J, with 10 bases between. The CDR3 runs 14 residues. The germline V gene has CDR1 SGHRS and CDR2 YFSETQ. In DNA, the CDR3 is TGCGCCAGCAGCTTGGATGGAGGGGGCTACGAGCAGTACTTC. It is translated as CASSLDGGGYEQYF. The full variable domain, with the rest looked up from reference TRBV5-1 and TRBJ2-7, is KAGVTQTPRYLIKTRGQQVTLSCSPISGHRSVSWYQQTPGQGLQFLFEYFSETQRNKGNFPGRFSGRQFSNSRSEMNVSTLELGDSALYLCASSLDGGGYEQYFGPGTRLTVT.